These 29 T cell receptor beta chains share one sample of origin, sequenced in a study of human T cells and chemical hapten exposure. The time point denotes: patch test 3, about 24 weeks after DPC sensitization. Sample treatment: therapeutic diphenylcyclopropenone sensitization with weekly scalp DPC. Using its own MiXCR run on the RACE reads, TCRdb lists one record per CDR3 protein. This sample has fewer than 200,000 distinct CDR3 sequences, with 28% found just once. The specimen was whole blood, collected in connection with sensitization to the hapten diphenylcyclopropenone (DPC). These receptor sequences come from a woman under 30 with alopecia areata. Some clones in this sample may be carry-over from other donors' samples.

This clonotype was detected a few times. This chain connects TRBV7-2 to TRBJ1-3; D might be TRBD1 (6 bases). V lost 5 bases and J lost 2, with 16 bases in between. Germline loops: CDR1 SGHTA, CDR2 FQGNSA. This CDR3 contains 16 residues. Here the CDR3 reads CASSPSFRGAGNTIYF. The CDR3 DNA sequence: TGTGCCAGCAGCCCTTCGTTCAGGGGAGCTGGAAACACCATATATTTT. Supplemented by reference TRBV7-2 and TRBJ1-3, the full variable domain reads GAGVSQSPSNKVTEKGKDVELRCDPISGHTALYWYRQSLGQGLEFLIYFQGNSAPDKSGLPSDRFSAERTGGSVSTLTIQRTQQEDSAVYLCASSPSFRGAGNTIYFGEGSWLTVV.

This clonotype was counted ten times or more. This sequence joins TRBV7-2 and TRBJ2-7, with 7 bases matching TRBD1. This CDR3 is 14 amino acids long. The V and J ends lost 5 bases and 1 base, in that order; junction bases with no gene match: 5. Germline values: CDR1 SGHTA, CDR2 FQGNSA. As DNA, the CDR3 is TGTGCCAGCAGCACCCGGGACAGTTCCTACGAGCAGTACTTC. It codes for CASSTRDSSYEQYF.

The CDR3 reads CASSFLPGGGNTIYF. The CDR3 coding sequence is TGTGCCAGCAGCTTTCTCCCCGGAGGAGGAAACACCATATATTTT. The chain carries TRBV7-8 and TRBJ1-3; no definite D call. Trimming stripped 3 bases from V and 4 bases from J, with 13 bases between. The CDR3 is 15 residues long. CDR1 is SGHVS and CDR2 is FQNEAQ in the germline V gene.

This clonotype was observed at least ten times. The rearrangement joins TRBV20-1 to TRBJ1-1; weak D call: TRBD1 (6 bases). The CDR3 runs to 13 residues. CDR1 is DFQATT and CDR2 is SNEGSKA in the germline V gene (reference sequence). The CDR3 sequence is CRVRGLMNTEAFF. The CDR3 region has the DNA TGCAGGGTCAGGGGTTTAATGAACACTGAAGCTTTCTTT.

This clonotype was observed a few times. The rearrangement links TRBV12-3 or TRBV12-4 to TRBJ2-2, with 11 bases identical to TRBD1. The CDR3 runs to 16 residues. J lost 5 bases, V lost 7 bases, and 9 bases had no gene match. The CDR3: CASNRFGTGGTGELFF. In nucleotides, the CDR3 is TGTGCCAGCAACCGCTTTGGGACAGGGGGTACCGGGGAGCTGTTTTTT.

This clonotype occurred a few times. The V call is TRBV28, the J call TRBJ2-3, with 10 bases aligning to TRBD1. Unmatched junction bases numbered 10, after V lost 6 bases and J lost 7 bases. CDR3 length: 15 residues. Germline CDR1 and CDR2: MDHEN and SYDVKM. The CDR3 sequence is CASSHPGQGLNTQYF. The CDR3 DNA reads as TGTGCCAGCAGCCATCCGGGACAGGGGTTAAATACGCAGTATTTT.

This clonotype has a handful of counts. The chain joins TRBV20-1 to TRBJ2-7; 9 bases are shared with TRBD2. The V and J ends lost 3 bases and 3 bases, in that order; junction bases with no gene match: 15. Germline V gives CDR1 DFQATT, CDR2 SNEGSKA (reference sequence). The CDR3 covers 17 residues. The CDR3 DNA reads as TGCAGTGCTAGCCACCCCCAGGCACTAGCGGGCTACTACGAGCAGTACTTC. The encoded protein is CSASHPQALAGYYEQYF.

This clonotype was seen a few times. The chain recombines TRBV4-3 with TRBJ1-2; D may be TRBD1 (5 bases). The germline V and J ends were trimmed by 0 bases and 4 bases, with 12 bases remaining between them. Germline-derived CDR1 and CDR2 are LGHNA and YSLEER. This CDR3 has 15 amino acids. CDR3 sequence: CASSQDTAGPYGYTF. CDR3 nucleotide sequence: TGCGCCAGCAGCCAAGATACGGCAGGGCCCTATGGCTACACCTTC.

This chain joins TRBV20-1 and TRBJ2-7, with 9 bases matching TRBD2. CDR1 and CDR2 from the germline V gene are DFQATT and SNEGSKA (reference sequence). The CDR3 is 14 amino acids. The ends lost 3 bases at V and 5 bases at J; junction bases unmatched: 8. In DNA, the CDR3 is TGCAGTGCTAGGATGGCGGGGGGGCCGAACGAGCAGTACTTC. It translates to CSARMAGGPNEQYF.

The chain has TRBV6-2 or TRBV6-3 and TRBJ2-3; D may correspond to TRBD1 or TRBD2 (5 bases each). The CDR3 is 15 amino acids. Germline CDR1 reads MNHEY; CDR2 reads SVGEGT. The V gene lost 11 bases and the J gene lost 3 bases, with 21 bases spanning the gap. The CDR3, as DNA: TGTGCCGTAGGGACGGCGAATGGAGGAACAGATACGCAGTATTTT. Its protein product is CAVGTANGGTDTQYF.

This clonotype showed up many times. The chain combines TRBV12-3 or TRBV12-4 with TRBJ1-1; the D is unclear. V lost 3 bases and J lost 3, with 5 bases in between. The CDR3 is made up of 12 amino acids. The CDR3 here is CASSFTDTEAFF. The CDR3 bases are TGTGCCAGCAGTTTTACAGACACTGAAGCTTTCTTT.

In regard to this clonotype: Germline and junction disagree at one end, which may indicate a read error. The chain links TRBV4-1 to TRBJ2-3, with a tentative D call TRBD1 (6 bases). The CDR3 sequence is 15 residues long. Germline V lookup: CDR1 MGHRA, CDR2 YSYEKL. The CDR3 here is CASSLPDSSTDTQYF. As DNA, the CDR3 is TGCGCCAGCAGCCTTCCGGACAGCAGCACGGATACGCAGTATTTT.

The rearrangement joins TRBV6-2 or TRBV6-3 to TRBJ1-1; 11 bases are shared with TRBD1. From germline, CDR1 is MNHEY and CDR2 SVGEGT. This CDR3 has 18 amino acids. Trimming at V came to 0 bases and at J to 0 bases, leaving 6 bases not matched to a gene. CDR3 sequence: CASSYSIGQGALNTEAFF. The CDR3 DNA sequence: TGTGCCAGCAGTTACTCTATTGGACAGGGGGCTCTGAACACTGAAGCTTTCTTT.

This chain connects TRBV4-1 to TRBJ1-1; D not resolved. This CDR3 region has 15 residues. The V end was cut by 3 bases, the J end by 5 bases, with 16 bases between. Germline CDR1 is MGHRA and CDR2 is YSYEKL. The DNA for the CDR3 is TGCGCCAGCAGCCATGAGCCCGGGCCTGGGACTGAAGCTTTCTTT. This codes for CASSHEPGPGTEAFF.

This clonotype came up a few times. The V call is TRBV29-1, the J call TRBJ2-5, with no clear D. This CDR3 region has 12 residues. Germline CDR1 and CDR2: SQVTM and ANQGSEA. V lost 5 bases and J lost 5, with 12 bases in between. As DNA, the CDR3 is TGCAGCGTTCGTTGGGGTACGGAGACCCAGTACTTC. It specifies CSVRWGTETQYF.

This clonotype was counted ten times or more. The genes are TRBV15 and TRBJ1-5; 9 positions agree with TRBD1. The V and J ends lost 3 bases and 4 bases, in that order; junction bases with no gene match: 4. Germline CDR1 and CDR2: LNHNV and YYDKDF (reference sequence). This CDR3 spans 15 amino acids. The CDR3 is CATSSSGQGNQPQHF. The CDR3 bases are TGTGCCACCAGCAGTAGTGGACAGGGGAATCAGCCCCAGCATTTT.

In its sample, this clonotype was seen a few times. DNA for the CDR3: TGCGCCAGCAGCTCCGACAACCAAGAGACCCAGTACTTC. It encodes CASSSDNQETQYF. V gene TRBV5-1 combines with J gene TRBJ2-5; unclear D gene. The CDR3 contains 13 residues. Germline lookup yields CDR1 SGHRS and CDR2 YFSETQ. V gave up 3 bases and J gave up 0 bases, with 6 bases separating them.

This clonotype has just a few counts. V and J are TRBV27 and TRBJ1-1; D gene unclear. With 7 bases removed from V and 3 bases from J, the gap between germline ends came to 6 bases. Germline loops: CDR1 MNHEY, CDR2 SMNVEV (reference sequence). CDR3 length equals 11 residues. The CDR3 loop is CASIQYTEAFF. CDR3 bases: TGTGCCAGCATTCAGTACACTGAAGCTTTCTTT.

The chain carries TRBV7-2 and TRBJ1-2; D is undetermined. The CDR3 is made up of 11 amino acids. Germline loops: CDR1 SGHTA, CDR2 FQGNSA. V gave up 0 bases and J gave up 8 bases, with 4 bases separating them. The DNA of the CDR3 is TGTGCCAGCAGCTTAGCCTCCGGCTACACCTTC. Translation gives CASSLASGYTF.

V gene TRBV11-2 combines with J gene TRBJ2-4, with a weak D call TRBD1 (6 bases). This CDR3 comprises 20 residues. Germline CDR1 and CDR2: SGHAT and FQNNGV. V lost 2 bases, J lost 0 bases, and 23 bases lay in between. The CDR3 loop is CASSLRAVGASSLAKNIQYF. For the CDR3, the DNA is TGTGCCAGCAGCTTAAGGGCGGTGGGGGCCTCCTCCTTAGCCAAAAACATTCAGTACTTC.

CDR3 amino acids: CASSLQQGANSPLHF. CDR3 sequence (DNA): TGTGCCAGCAGTTTACAACAGGGGGCTAATTCACCCCTCCACTTT. The chain is built from TRBV12-3 or TRBV12-4 and TRBJ1-6; 9 bases are shared with TRBD1. The CDR3 is made up of 15 amino acids. After removal of 2 bases from V and 6 bases from J, the junction contained 2 bases not matched to a gene.

The chain combines TRBV6-1 with TRBJ1-1; D ambiguous. From germline, CDR1 is MNHNS and CDR2 SASEGT. Trimming stripped 3 bases from V and 1 base from J, with 6 bases between. The CDR3 contains 13 residues. CDR3 protein: CASSEHKNTEAFF. The CDR3 DNA is TGTGCCAGCAGTGAGCACAAGAACACTGAAGCTTTCTTT.

The table lists this clonotype with a few counts. The chain is built from TRBV4-3 and TRBJ2-3; D not resolved. Trimming cost V 3 bases and J 0 bases, with 4 bases left between them. Germline V gene sequence: CDR1 LGHNA, CDR2 YSLEER. The CDR3 is 13 amino acids. CDR3 in DNA: TGCGCCAGCAGCCACCTCAGCACAGATACGCAGTATTTT. Translated: CASSHLSTDTQYF.

This chain uses TRBV7-2 with TRBJ2-7, with 9 bases that match TRBD1. In germline, CDR1 is SGHTA, CDR2 FQGNSA. This CDR3 comprises 13 residues. The J segment lost 7 bases and the V segment lost 4 bases, leaving 5 bases of the junction unmatched. The CDR3 coding sequence is TGTGCCAGCAGCTCCGGGACAGGGCGGGAGCAGTACTTC. Amino acid sequence: CASSSGTGREQYF.

The V gene is TRBV4-1, the J gene TRBJ2-5; D might be TRBD1 (5 bases). Germline CDR1 MGHRA, CDR2 YSYEKL. Trimming took 5 bases from V and 2 from J, leaving 12 bases between them. The CDR3 spans 14 residues. The CDR3 DNA reads TGCGCCAGCAGCTATAGACAGAATCAAGAGACCCAGTACTTC. It yields the protein CASSYRQNQETQYF.

This clonotype was recorded a few times. The rearrangement joins TRBV7-3 to TRBJ2-5, with 7 bases matching TRBD2. V shed 2 bases and J 5 bases; nucleotides not matched to a gene: 8. From germline, CDR1 is SGHTA and CDR2 FQGTGA. This CDR3 spans 15 amino acids. CDR3: CASSLQPGRLETQYF. CDR3 DNA: TGTGCCAGCAGCTTACAGCCCGGGAGGTTGGAGACCCAGTACTTC.

The chain links TRBV6-2 or TRBV6-3 to TRBJ1-6; no clear D. The V gene lost 6 bases and the J gene lost 10 bases, with 16 bases spanning the gap. CDR1 and CDR2 from the germline V gene are MNHEY and SVGEGT. This CDR3 contains 14 residues. The CDR3 bases are TGTGCCAGCAGAAGGACTTCCCGGGAATCACCCCTCCACTTT. As protein: CASRRTSRESPLHF.

This clonotype appeared a few times. The gene calls are TRBV7-2 and TRBJ1-1; D gene uncertain. V was cut by 7 bases and J by 1 base, with 10 bases left in between. This CDR3 is 13 amino acids long. Germline V CDR1 and CDR2: SGHTA, FQGNSA. DNA for the CDR3: TGTGCCAGCACCTTTCCAGAGAACACTGAAGCTTTCTTT. Translation gives CASTFPENTEAFF.

The chain employs TRBV12-3 or TRBV12-4 and TRBJ1-3, with D possibly being TRBD1 (6 bases). The ends were cut back, 5 bases at V and 2 bases at J, with 10 bases in the middle. The CDR3 sequence is 14 residues long. CDR3 protein: CASSRDNPGNTIYF. CDR3 in DNA: TGTGCCAGCAGTAGGGACAACCCTGGAAACACCATATATTTT.